The 20 T cell receptor beta chains in this list originate from one sample, sequenced in a study of response to subunit inactivated influenza vaccine. TCRdb analysed the RT-PCR reads with MiXCR anew, one entry per CDR3 protein. This sample carries about 800,000 distinct CDR3 sequences, 21% of them seen once, and the ten largest clones take roughly a tenth. This specimen was PBMCs from blood, taken roughly 5 days after vaccination. These receptors all stem from a man aged 45-65 years who received an inactivated influenza vaccine.

This clonotype was detected only a few times. The gene calls are TRBV9 and TRBJ1-5, with TRBD1 matching 9 bases. The germline gives CDR1 SGDLS, CDR2 YYNGEE. With 3 bases clipped from V and 6 bases from J, the junction kept 7 bases outside the gene matches. The CDR3 covers 15 residues. CDR3 amino acids: CASSAGQGLSQPQHF. As DNA, the CDR3 is TGTGCCAGCAGCGCTGGACAGGGGTTGTCTCAGCCCCAGCATTTT.

The sample holds a few counts of this clonotype. The genes are TRBV20-1 and TRBJ2-7; 16 bases map to TRBD2. Germline lookup yields CDR1 DFQATT and CDR2 SNEGSKA (reference sequence). J gave up 4 bases and V 5 bases, and 5 bases lay outside the gene matches. The CDR3 has 15 residues. CDR3 bases: TGCAGTGCTCGGGGACTAGCGGGAGGGCCATACGAGCAGTACTTC. Translation gives CSARGLAGGPYEQYF.

This clonotype appeared a few times. V usage is TRBV7-2 and J usage is TRBJ2-7, with 8 bases identical to TRBD2. The ends lost 1 base at V and 0 bases at J; junction bases unmatched: 5. CDR1 is SGHTA and CDR2 is FQGNSA in the germline V gene. The CDR3 extends over 16 amino acids. This CDR3 is CASSLGLAGSSYEQYF. DNA for the CDR3: TGTGCCAGCAGCTTAGGCCTAGCGGGTTCCTCCTACGAGCAGTACTTC.

The genes are TRBV10-3 and TRBJ2-3, with D perhaps being TRBD1 or TRBD2 (5 bases each). CDR1 is ENHRY and CDR2 is SYGVKD in the germline V gene. This CDR3 has 12 residues. Trimming left V 6 bases short and J 3 bases short, with 7 bases between. CDR3 nucleotides: TGTGCCATCAGGAGGGGTACAGATACGCAGTATTTT. It codes for CAIRRGTDTQYF.

This clonotype was detected a few times. The genes are TRBV7-2 and TRBJ1-2; D gene ambiguous. V was pared by 0 bases and J by 8 bases, with 10 bases between. The CDR3 runs to 13 residues. Germline lookup yields CDR1 SGHTA and CDR2 FQGNSA. The CDR3, as DNA: TGTGCCAGCAGCTTAGCGCAAAGGGCAGGCTACACCTTC. It is translated as CASSLAQRAGYTF. The whole variable domain, remainder taken from reference TRBV7-2 and TRBJ1-2, is GAGVSQSPSNKVTEKGKDVELRCDPISGHTALYWYRQSLGQGLEFLIYFQGNSAPDKSGLPSDRFSAERTGGSVSTLTIQRTQQEDSAVYLCASSLAQRAGYTFGSGTRLTVV.

The rearrangement links TRBV29-1 to TRBJ2-3; D unresolved. This CDR3 contains 12 residues. The V gene lost 2 bases and the J gene lost 3 bases, with 6 bases spanning the gap. Germline loops: CDR1 SQVTM, CDR2 ANQGSEA. The chain's CDR3 is CSVEKATDTQYF. CDR3 nucleotides: TGCAGCGTTGAAAAGGCAACAGATACGCAGTATTTT.

This clonotype was detected many times. The V call is TRBV10-3, the J call TRBJ1-4; unclear D gene. CDR3 length equals 14 residues. V was cut by 1 base and J by 5 bases, with 8 bases left in between. Germline V CDR1 and CDR2: ENHRY, SYGVKD. DNA of the CDR3: TGTGCCATCAGTGAGTGGCAGGCAAATGAAAAACTGTTTTTT. Translating it yields CAISEWQANEKLFF.

This clonotype turned up a few times. The DNA for the CDR3 is TGTGCCAGCAGCTTAACGATCGGAGGTTCCTACAATGAGCAGTTCTTC. It specifies CASSLTIGGSYNEQFF. This rearrangement joins TRBV7-2 to TRBJ2-1; maybe TRBD2 (5 bases). Germline lookup yields CDR1 SGHTA and CDR2 FQGNSA. V was shortened by 2 bases and J by 1 base, with 12 bases between the two germline ends. The CDR3 length is 16 residues. The full variable domain, with the rest looked up from reference TRBV7-2 and TRBJ2-1, is GAGVSQSPSNKVTEKGKDVELRCDPISGHTALYWYRQSLGQGLEFLIYFQGNSAPDKSGLPSDRFSAERTGGSVSTLTIQRTQQEDSAVYLCASSLTIGGSYNEQFFGPGTRLTVL.

The rearrangement uses TRBV7-9 and TRBJ2-1; 9 nucleotides align to TRBD2. The germline V gene has CDR1 SEHNR and CDR2 FQNEAQ (reference sequence). The length of the CDR3 is 15 residues. Losses at the gene ends were 5 bases for V and 5 bases for J; bases not matched to a gene: 7. The CDR3 nucleotides are TGTGCCAGCAGCCCTGGTGTAGCGGGGGACAATGAGCAGTTCTTC. Residues: CASSPGVAGDNEQFF.

The genes are TRBV20-1 and TRBJ2-5; TRBD2 matches 10 bases. This CDR3 contains 14 residues. CDR1 DFQATT and CDR2 SNEGSKA come from the germline V gene (reference sequence). V trimming: 6 bases; J trimming: 2 bases; junction bases outside the gene matches: 6. CDR3 bases: TGCAGTGCCACACTAGCGGGGATACAAGAGACCCAGTACTTC. Protein sequence: CSATLAGIQETQYF.

This clonotype was seen repeatedly, ten times or more. The chain uses TRBV29-1 and TRBJ2-3; D gene ambiguous. The CDR3 contains 13 residues. CDR1 SQVTM and CDR2 ANQGSEA come from the germline V gene. V lost 7 bases and J lost 4, with 15 bases in between. The CDR3 loop reads CSGAGPRSDTQYF. CDR3 coding DNA: TGCAGCGGGGCCGGGCCCAGATCAGATACGCAGTATTTT.

The chain recombines TRBV30 with TRBJ2-3, with 8 bases lining up with TRBD2. From germline, CDR1 is GTSNPN and CDR2 SVGIG (reference sequence). CDR3 size: 17 residues. The V segment lost 1 base and the J segment 7 bases; nucleotides outside the gene matches: 16. The CDR3 spells CAWSDTLDSGGLYTQYF. The CDR3 DNA is TGTGCCTGGAGTGACACCTTGGACAGCGGGGGTTTGTATACGCAGTATTTT.

The chain is built from TRBV12-3 or TRBV12-4 and TRBJ2-2, with a possible D match to TRBD2 (6 bases). The CDR3 covers 15 residues. Deletions cut 1 base from V and 3 bases from J, with 9 bases between. The DNA of the CDR3 is TGTGCCAGCAGTTTAGGGAGGGGAGACACCGGGGAGCTGTTTTTT. Protein product: CASSLGRGDTGELFF.

This chain connects TRBV5-1 to TRBJ2-3; D tentatively reads TRBD1 or TRBD2 (5 bases each). Germline V gene lookup returns CDR1 SGHRS and CDR2 YFSETQ. Trimming stripped 4 bases from V and 6 bases from J, with 18 bases between. The CDR3 is made up of 15 amino acids. CDR3: CASSPAEGRYDTQYF. The DNA of the CDR3 is TGCGCCAGCAGCCCGGCCGAGGGGAGATATGATACGCAGTATTTT. Based on the CDR3 plus reference TRBV5-1 and TRBJ2-3, the full variable domain is KAGVTQTPRYLIKTRGQQVTLSCSPISGHRSVSWYQQTPGQGLQFLFEYFSETQRNKGNFPGRFSGRQFSNSRSEMNVSTLELGDSALYLCASSPAEGRYDTQYFGPGTRLTVL.

The chain recombines TRBV4-3 with TRBJ2-3; 10 positions match TRBD2. The CDR3 runs 17 residues. V lost 1 base to trimming and J lost 4 bases; unmatched junction nucleotides: 8. CDR1 and CDR2 (germline): LGHNA, YSLEER. The CDR3 nucleotides read TGCGCCAGCAGCCAAGGGGCTAGCGGGAGAGGCCCAGATACGCAGTATTTT. This encodes CASSQGASGRGPDTQYF.

The V gene is TRBV9, the J gene TRBJ2-2; 9 positions match TRBD1. The V gene end was trimmed by 3 bases and the J gene end by 7 bases; junction bases not matched to a gene: 7. Germline loops: CDR1 SGDLS, CDR2 YYNGEE. This CDR3 contains 15 residues. The CDR3 DNA follows: TGTGCCAGCAGCGGAGAGGGGGGACAGGGCGGGGAGCTGTTTTTT. Translating it yields CASSGEGGQGGELFF.

This clonotype has only a few counts. CDR3 sequence (DNA): TGTGCCAGCAGCCTGGTTCCGGGGGGGATCTACGAGCAGTACTTC. Translated, it gives CASSLVPGGIYEQYF. The chain combines TRBV12-3 or TRBV12-4 with TRBJ2-7; 8 bases map to TRBD2. This CDR3 is 15 amino acids long. V trimming: 6 bases; J trimming: 3 bases; junction bases outside the gene matches: 10.

This clonotype was detected a few times. J is TRBJ1-6 and V is TRBV24-1, with a tentative D call TRBD1 (5 bases). The CDR3 totals 15 residues. CDR1 is KGHDR, CDR2 SFDVKD, per germline. Between the trimmed V and J ends, which lost 3 bases and 9 bases, there was a span of 14 bases. The CDR3 nucleotides read TGTGCCACCAGTGATGGAGCCCTGGGGGGTTCACCCCTCCACTTT. This translates into CATSDGALGGSPLHF.

The chain carries TRBV4-3 and TRBJ2-2, with TRBD2 matching over 7 bases. V shed 5 bases, J shed 0 bases, and the junction held 9 bases outside the gene matches. The CDR3 has 17 residues. Germline V lookup: CDR1 LGHNA, CDR2 YSLEER. The CDR3 nucleotides read TGCGCCAGCAGCTTAGGAGTGGGGGGGACGAACACCGGGGAGCTGTTTTTT. Protein product: CASSLGVGGTNTGELFF.

This clonotype was detected a few times. The chain has TRBV7-2 and TRBJ1-2; D perhaps matches TRBD1 (5 bases). Germline V CDR1 and CDR2: SGHTA, FQGNSA. V was shortened by 5 bases and J by 7 bases, with 14 bases between the two germline ends. This CDR3 has 13 amino acids. The chain's CDR3 is CASSLPGRSGYTF. Written as DNA, the CDR3 is TGTGCCAGCAGCCTACCGGGACGCTCTGGCTACACCTTC.